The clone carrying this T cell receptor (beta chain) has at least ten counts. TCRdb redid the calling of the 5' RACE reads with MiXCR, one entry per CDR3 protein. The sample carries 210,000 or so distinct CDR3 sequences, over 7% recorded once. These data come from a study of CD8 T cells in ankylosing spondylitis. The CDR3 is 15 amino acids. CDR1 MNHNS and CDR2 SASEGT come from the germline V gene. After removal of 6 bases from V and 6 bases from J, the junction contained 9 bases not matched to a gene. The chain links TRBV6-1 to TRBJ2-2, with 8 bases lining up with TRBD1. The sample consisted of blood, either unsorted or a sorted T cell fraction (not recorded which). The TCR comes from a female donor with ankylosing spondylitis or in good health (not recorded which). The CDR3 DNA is TGTGCCAGCAGACCCGGACAGGGCGTCCCCGGGGAGCTGTTTTTT. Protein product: CASRPGQGVPGELFF.